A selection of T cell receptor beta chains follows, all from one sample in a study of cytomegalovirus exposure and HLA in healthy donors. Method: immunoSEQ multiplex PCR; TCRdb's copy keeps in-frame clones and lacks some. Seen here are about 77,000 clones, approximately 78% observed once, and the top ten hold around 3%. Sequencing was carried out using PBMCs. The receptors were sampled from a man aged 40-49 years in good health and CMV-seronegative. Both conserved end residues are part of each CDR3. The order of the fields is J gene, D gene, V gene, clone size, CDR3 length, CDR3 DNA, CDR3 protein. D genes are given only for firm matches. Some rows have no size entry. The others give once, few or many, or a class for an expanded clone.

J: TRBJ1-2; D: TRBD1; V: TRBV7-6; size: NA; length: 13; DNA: TGTGCCAGCAGCTTAGACAGGGGGCATGGCTACACCTTC; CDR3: CASSLDRGHGYTF
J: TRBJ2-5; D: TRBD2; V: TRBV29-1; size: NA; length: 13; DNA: TGCAGCGCAACCGGGAGGCAAGGGGAGACCCAGTACTTC; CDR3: CSATGRQGETQYF
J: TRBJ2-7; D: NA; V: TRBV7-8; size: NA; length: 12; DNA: TGTGCCAGCAGCTTCGGAGGCGCCGAGCAGTACTTC; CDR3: CASSFGGAEQYF
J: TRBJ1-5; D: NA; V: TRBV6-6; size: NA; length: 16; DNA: TGTGCCAGCATCTCGAGCCCGGGATTTAGCAATCAGCCCCAGCATTTT; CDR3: CASISSPGFSNQPQHF
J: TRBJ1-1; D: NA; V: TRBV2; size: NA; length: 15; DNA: TGTGCCAGCAGACGAAACCAGGGTGGAAAAACTGAAGCTTTCTTT; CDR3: CASRRNQGGKTEAFF
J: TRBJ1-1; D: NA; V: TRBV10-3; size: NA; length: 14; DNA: TGTGCCATCAGTGAAGACAGCCTGAACACTGAAGCTTTCTTT; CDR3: CAISEDSLNTEAFF
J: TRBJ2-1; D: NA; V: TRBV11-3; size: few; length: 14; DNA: TGTGCCAGCAGCTTAGATCCTCTCTACAATGAGCAGTTCTTC; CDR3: CASSLDPLYNEQFF
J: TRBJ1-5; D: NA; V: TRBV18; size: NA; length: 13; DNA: TGTGCCAGCTCACCAGGCAGCAATCAGCCCCAGCATTTT; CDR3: CASSPGSNQPQHF
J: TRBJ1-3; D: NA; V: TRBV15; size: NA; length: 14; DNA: TGTGCCACCAGCAGCAGGGGTACCGGAAACACCATATATTTT; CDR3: CATSSRGTGNTIYF
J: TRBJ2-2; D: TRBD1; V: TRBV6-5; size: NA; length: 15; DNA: TGTGCCAGCAGTTACGGGACAGGGCTTCTCGGGGAGCTGTTTTTT; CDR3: CASSYGTGLLGELFF
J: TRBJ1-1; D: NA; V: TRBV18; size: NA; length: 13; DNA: TGTGCCAGCTCACCGGTTACCGGGACAGAAGCTTTCTTT; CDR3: CASSPVTGTEAFF
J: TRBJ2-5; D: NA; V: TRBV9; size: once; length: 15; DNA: TGTGCCAGCAGCGTAGGGGACCTAGGAGGGGAGACCCAGTACTTC; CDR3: CASSVGDLGGETQYF
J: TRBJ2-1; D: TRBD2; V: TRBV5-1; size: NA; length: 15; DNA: TGCGCCAGCAGCCGGGGGGGAGAGGGGGGCAGTGAGCAGTTCTTC; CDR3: CASSRGGEGGSEQFF
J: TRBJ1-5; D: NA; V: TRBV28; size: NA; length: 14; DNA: TGTGCCAGCAGCCCGGGGGGGGGTCATCAGCCCCAGCATTTT; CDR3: CASSPGGGHQPQHF
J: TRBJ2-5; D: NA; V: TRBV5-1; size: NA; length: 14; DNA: TGCGCCAGCAGCTTGACAGGGACCGAAGAGACCCAGTACTTC; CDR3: CASSLTGTEETQYF
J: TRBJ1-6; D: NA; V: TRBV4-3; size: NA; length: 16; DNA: TGCGCCAGCAGCCAAGGGCAGGGAGGAAGAAATTCACCCCTCCACTTT; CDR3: CASSQGQGGRNSPLHF